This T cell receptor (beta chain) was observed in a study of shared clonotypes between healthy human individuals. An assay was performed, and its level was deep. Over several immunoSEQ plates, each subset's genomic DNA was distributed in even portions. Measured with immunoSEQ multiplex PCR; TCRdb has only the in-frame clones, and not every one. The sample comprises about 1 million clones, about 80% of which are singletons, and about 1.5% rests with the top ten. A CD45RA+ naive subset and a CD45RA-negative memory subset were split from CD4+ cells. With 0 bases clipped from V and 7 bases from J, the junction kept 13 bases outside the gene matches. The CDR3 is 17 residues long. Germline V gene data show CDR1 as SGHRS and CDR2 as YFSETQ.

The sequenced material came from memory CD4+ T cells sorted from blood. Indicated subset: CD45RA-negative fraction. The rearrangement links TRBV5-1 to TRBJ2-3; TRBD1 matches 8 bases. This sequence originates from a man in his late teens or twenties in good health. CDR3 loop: CASSLADRGRLPYTQYF. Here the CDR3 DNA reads TGCGCCAGCAGCTTGGCCGACAGGGGAAGGTTACCCTATACGCAGTATTTT. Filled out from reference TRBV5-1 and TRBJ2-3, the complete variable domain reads KAGVTQTPRYLIKTRGQQVTLSCSPISGHRSVSWYQQTPGQGLQFLFEYFSETQRNKGNFPGRFSGRQFSNSRSEMNVSTLELGDSALYLCASSLADRGRLPYTQYFGPGTRLTVL.